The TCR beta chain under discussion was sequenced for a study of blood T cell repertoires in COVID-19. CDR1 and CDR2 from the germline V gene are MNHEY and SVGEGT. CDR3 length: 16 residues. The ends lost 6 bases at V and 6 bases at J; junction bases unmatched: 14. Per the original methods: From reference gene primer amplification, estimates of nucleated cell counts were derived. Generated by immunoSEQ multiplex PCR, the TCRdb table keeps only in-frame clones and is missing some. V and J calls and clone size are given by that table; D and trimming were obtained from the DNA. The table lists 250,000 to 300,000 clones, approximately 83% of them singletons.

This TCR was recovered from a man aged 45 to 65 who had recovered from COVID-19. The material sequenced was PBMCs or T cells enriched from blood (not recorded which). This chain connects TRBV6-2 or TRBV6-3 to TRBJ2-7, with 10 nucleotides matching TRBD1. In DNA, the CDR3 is TGTGCCAGCAGCCTTGGCCTGGGACAGGGGACGGTCGAGCAGTACTTC. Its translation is CASSLGLGQGTVEQYF.